These 12 T cell receptor beta chains came from one sample sequenced in a study of shared clonotypes between healthy human individuals. Generated by immunoSEQ multiplex PCR, the TCRdb table keeps only in-frame clones and is missing some. The sample comprises just over 2,000,000 clones, over 85% of which are singletons, and 0.13% rests with the top ten. The specimen sequenced was naive CD4+ T cells sorted from blood. Regarding subset: CD45RA+ positively selected. The receptors come from a young man in good health.

The CDR3 DNA follows: TGCGCCAGCAGCCAAGACGGTGTTAAAACTGAAGCTTTCTTT. Amino acid sequence: CASSQDGVKTEAFF. The V and J genes are TRBV4-3 and TRBJ1-1; no reliable D call. The length of the CDR3 is 14 residues. V was shortened by 0 bases and J by 5 bases, with 10 bases between the two germline ends. Germline values: CDR1 LGHNA, CDR2 YSLEER.

This CDR3 is CACKGLNNSPLHF. CDR3 DNA sequence: TGTGCCTGTAAGGGACTGAATAATTCACCCCTCCACTTT. The chain employs TRBV30 and TRBJ1-6; tentatively, D is TRBD1 (5 bases). The ends were cut back, 6 bases at V and 5 bases at J, with 11 bases in the middle. Germline V gene lookup returns CDR1 GTSNPN and CDR2 SVGIG (reference sequence). The CDR3 length is 13 residues.

The chain couples TRBV5-1 to TRBJ2-2; TRBD1 or TRBD2 may be the D gene (5 bases each). Trimming left V 7 bases short and J 1 base short, with 14 bases between. Germline values: CDR1 SGHRS, CDR2 YFSETQ. This CDR3 comprises 15 residues. For the CDR3, the DNA is TGCGCCAGCCGCGCCGGGACGAAGAACACCGGGGAGCTGTTTTTT. Translating gives CASRAGTKNTGELFF.

This chain joins TRBV5-1 and TRBJ2-3; a weak D match, TRBD2 (5 bases). CDR3 size: 14 residues. The V gene lost 4 bases and the J gene lost 9 bases, with 18 bases spanning the gap. The germline gives CDR1 SGHRS, CDR2 YFSETQ. The CDR3 DNA is TGCGCCAGCAGCCAGGACGTCCCCCCGGGAACGCAGTATTTT. Amino acid sequence: CASSQDVPPGTQYF. The full variable domain, with the rest looked up from reference TRBV5-1 and TRBJ2-3, is KAGVTQTPRYLIKTRGQQVTLSCSPISGHRSVSWYQQTPGQGLQFLFEYFSETQRNKGNFPGRFSGRQFSNSRSEMNVSTLELGDSALYLCASSQDVPPGTQYFGPGTRLTVL.

The chain joins TRBV6-5 to TRBJ1-1, with 8 nucleotides matching TRBD1. J lost 1 base, V lost 2 bases, and 0 bases had no gene match. The germline V gene encodes CDR1 MNHEY and CDR2 SVGAGI. The CDR3 sequence is 14 residues long. The CDR3 region is CASSYDRGNTEAFF. The DNA of the CDR3 is TGTGCCAGCAGTTACGACAGGGGGAACACTGAAGCTTTCTTT.

The chain joins TRBV19 to TRBJ1-6; no firm D call. The CDR3 spans 15 residues. Germline CDR1 is LNHDA and CDR2 is SQIVND (reference sequence). V was cut by 9 bases and J by 7 bases, with 19 bases left in between. This chain's CDR3 is CASRASGEQNSPLHF. CDR3 coding DNA: TGTGCCAGCCGAGCCTCCGGGGAGCAAAATTCACCCCTCCACTTT. Full variable domain (outside the CDR3, taken from reference TRBV19 and TRBJ1-6): DGGITQSPKYLFRKEGQNVTLSCEQNLNHDAMYWYRQDPGQGLRLIYYSQIVNDFQKGDIAEGYSVSREKKESFPLTVTSAQKNPTAFYLCASRASGEQNSPLHFGNGTRLTVT.

This chain joins TRBV2 and TRBJ2-2; D is possibly TRBD1 (5 bases). The V gene lost 6 bases and the J gene lost 6 bases, with 11 bases spanning the gap. CDR3 size: 13 residues. Germline V lookup: CDR1 SNHLY, CDR2 FYNNEI. The CDR3 is CASRALGAGELFF. CDR3 nucleotide sequence: TGTGCCAGCAGAGCATTAGGGGCCGGGGAGCTGTTTTTT.

This clone was observed a single time. The same CDR3 arises from other DNA sequences in this sample as well. The chain links TRBV30 to TRBJ2-5, with D possibly matching TRBD1 (6 bases). Germline V gene sequence: CDR1 GTSNPN, CDR2 SVGIG (reference sequence). The CDR3 consists of 13 residues. Trimming removed 1 base at V and 5 bases at J, with 11 bases between. The CDR3 DNA reads as TGTGCCTGGAGTGCTACAGGGCGGGAGACCCAGTACTTC. Translation gives CAWSATGRETQYF.

A word on this clone: Additional DNA sequences in this sample encode the identical CDR3. The V gene is TRBV2, the J gene TRBJ1-2, with D maybe TRBD1 (5 bases). The germline V and J ends were trimmed by 9 bases and 4 bases, with 12 bases remaining between them. CDR3 length: 12 amino acids. Per the germline V gene, CDR1 is SNHLY and CDR2 is FYNNEI. CDR3 coding DNA: TGTGCCAGTGGTACGGGGCTCTATGGCTACACCTTC. Amino acid sequence: CASGTGLYGYTF.

The chain carries TRBV19 and TRBJ2-5; 10 bases are shared with TRBD2. The CDR3 spans 15 residues. Trimming at V came to 7 bases and at J to 2 bases, leaving 7 bases not matched to a gene. Germline V lookup: CDR1 LNHDA, CDR2 SQIVND (reference sequence). The CDR3 DNA follows: TGTGCCAGTAATCAGCGGGGGGGCCTACAAGAGACCCAGTACTTC. Residues: CASNQRGGLQETQYF. The full variable domain, with the rest looked up from reference TRBV19 and TRBJ2-5, is DGGITQSPKYLFRKEGQNVTLSCEQNLNHDAMYWYRQDPGQGLRLIYYSQIVNDFQKGDIAEGYSVSREKKESFPLTVTSAQKNPTAFYLCASNQRGGLQETQYFGPGTRLLVL.

The chain is built from TRBV5-1 and TRBJ2-7, with no clear D. Per the germline V gene, CDR1 is SGHRS and CDR2 is YFSETQ. The CDR3 extends over 11 amino acids. The V end was cut by 4 bases, the J end by 4 bases, with 6 bases between. CDR3 sequence: CASSGEYEQYF. The CDR3 DNA is TGCGCCAGCAGCGGGGAATACGAGCAGTACTTC.

The CDR3 DNA reads as TGTGCCAGCAGTCCAGGACTAGCGGACCGAGCCTACAATGAGCAGTTCTTC. It translates to CASSPGLADRAYNEQFF. The chain has TRBV2 and TRBJ2-1; 10 bases fit TRBD2. After removal of 5 bases from V and 2 bases from J, the junction contained 9 bases not matched to a gene. Germline V gene data show CDR1 as SNHLY and CDR2 as FYNNEI. This CDR3 spans 17 amino acids.